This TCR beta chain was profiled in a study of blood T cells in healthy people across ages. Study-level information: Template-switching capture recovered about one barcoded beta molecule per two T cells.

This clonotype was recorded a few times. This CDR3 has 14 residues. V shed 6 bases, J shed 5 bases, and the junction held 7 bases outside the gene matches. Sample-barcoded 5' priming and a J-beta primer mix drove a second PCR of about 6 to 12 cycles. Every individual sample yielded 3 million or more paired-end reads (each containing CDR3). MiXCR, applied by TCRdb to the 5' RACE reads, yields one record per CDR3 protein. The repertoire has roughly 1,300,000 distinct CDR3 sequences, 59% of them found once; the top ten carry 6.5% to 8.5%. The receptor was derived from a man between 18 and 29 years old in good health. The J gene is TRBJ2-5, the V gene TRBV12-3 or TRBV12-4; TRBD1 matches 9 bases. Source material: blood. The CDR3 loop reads CASSRLGQGETQYF. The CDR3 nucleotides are TGTGCCAGCAGCCGACTTGGACAGGGGGAGACCCAGTACTTC.